Below, 29 T cell receptor beta chains from the same sample are listed, as sequenced in a study of blood T cells in healthy people across ages. Sample-barcoded 5' priming and a J-beta primer mix drove a second PCR of roughly 7 to 11 cycles. Using its own MiXCR run on the 5' RACE reads, TCRdb lists one record per CDR3 protein. This table holds about 750,000 distinct CDR3 sequences, roughly 50% found once. Sequencing used blood. All receptors derive from a man older than 75 in good health.

This chain links TRBV10-1 with TRBJ2-5; D is ambiguous. This CDR3 spans 13 amino acids. V lost 3 bases, J lost 7 bases, and 12 bases lay in between. CDR1 is WNHNN and CDR2 is SYGVQD in the germline V gene (reference sequence). CDR3 sequence: CASSDVVPGTQYF. The CDR3 nucleotides read TGCGCCAGCAGTGACGTCGTTCCGGGGACCCAGTACTTC.

The CDR3 region has the DNA TGCGCCAGCAGCTTGGGGCCCGGACTAGCGGGCTACGAGCAGTACTTC. Protein: CASSLGPGLAGYEQYF. The chain has TRBV5-1 and TRBJ2-5, with 11 nucleotides matching TRBD2. The J call may be mistaken, given a closer DNA end match to TRBJ2-7. CDR1 is SGHRS, CDR2 YFSETQ, per germline. The CDR3 consists of 16 residues.

Comments on this clonotype: One junction end does not reproduce the germline sequence, and a read error may be involved. The chain links TRBV5-1 to TRBJ1-1; D remains unclear. Looked up from germline, CDR1 is SGHRS and CDR2 is YFSETQ. The CDR3 has 14 amino acids. The CDR3 region is CASSLARGNTEALF. DNA of the CDR3: TGCGCCAGCAGCTTGGCCCGTGGGAACACTGAAGCTTTGTTT. The entire variable domain, with the rest obtained from reference TRBV5-1 and TRBJ1-1, is as follows: KAGVTQTPRYLIKTRGQQVTLSCSPISGHRSVSWYQQTPGQGLQFLFEYFSETQRNKGNFPGRFSGRQFSNSRSEMNVSTLELGDSALYLCASSLARGNTEALFGQGTRLTVV.

The chain employs TRBV28 and TRBJ1-5, with a weak D call TRBD1 (5 bases). The CDR3 is 16 amino acids. The V end was cut by 4 bases, the J end by 7 bases, with 20 bases between. The germline gives CDR1 MDHEN, CDR2 SYDVKM. The CDR3 DNA is TGTGCCAGCAGTTCGCAGGGTTGGCTGAGGGACCAGCCCCAGCATTTT. Translating it yields CASSSQGWLRDQPQHF.

This clonotype was detected only a few times. The chain has TRBV20-1 and TRBJ2-3, with D tentatively TRBD1 or TRBD2 (5 bases each). Trimming removed 0 bases at V and 14 bases at J, with 27 bases between. The CDR3 has 16 residues. Germline-derived CDR1 and CDR2 are DFQATT and SNEGSKA (reference sequence). The CDR3 here is CSAREPSGIRDRYAYF. CDR3 DNA: TGCAGTGCTAGAGAGCCCAGCGGAATTCGAGACAGATACGCGTATTTT.

The chain is built from TRBV12-3 or TRBV12-4 and TRBJ2-4, with 9 bases aligning to TRBD1. Gene TRBJ2-5 matches the end of the DNA better, so the J call may be wrong. This CDR3 region has 14 residues. The DNA of the CDR3 is TGTGCCAGCAGGCAGGACAGGGGTCAAGAGACCCAGTACTTC. As protein: CASRQDRGQETQYF.

The chain recombines TRBV6-1 with TRBJ2-7, with D unresolved. This CDR3 is built from 11 residues. The germline CDR1 and CDR2 sequences are MNHNS and SASEGT. The V and J ends lost 6 bases and 5 bases respectively, with 8 bases between them. The CDR3 DNA is TGTGCCAGCAGGGGAAACGACGAGCAGTACTTC. This translates into CASRGNDEQYF.

V usage is TRBV4-1 and J usage is TRBJ2-4; D gene ambiguous. Trimming shortened V by 4 bases and J by 0 bases, and 7 bases separated the two germline ends. The CDR3 is 14 amino acids. Per germline, CDR1 MGHRA and CDR2 YSYEKL. The CDR3 sequence: CASSREVAKNIQYF. CDR3 in DNA: TGCGCCAGCAGCCGAGAGGTAGCCAAAAACATTCAGTACTTC.

This clonotype was seen a handful of times. The rearrangement joins TRBV6-5 to TRBJ1-1; 7 bases fit TRBD1. Trimming at V came to 6 bases and at J to 4 bases, leaving 11 bases not matched to a gene. Germline V gene lookup returns CDR1 MNHEY and CDR2 SVGAGI. This CDR3 spans 15 amino acids. CDR3 bases: TGTGCCAGCAGGGCCGCCCGGACAGGAGGCACTGAAGCTTTCTTT. Its translation: CASRAARTGGTEAFF.

This clonotype was seen a handful of times. J is TRBJ2-1 and V is TRBV9; D might be TRBD1 or TRBD2, each matching 5 bases. The V gene lost 4 bases and the J gene lost 12 bases, with 17 bases spanning the gap. CDR3 length: 13 residues. Germline V gene sequence: CDR1 SGDLS, CDR2 YYNGEE. CDR3 in DNA: TGTGCCAGCAGCCCTGACCGGGGCTTAGGGCAGTTCTTC. Protein: CASSPDRGLGQFF.

This rearrangement joins TRBV20-1 to TRBJ2-5; TRBD1 matches 8 bases. CDR1 and CDR2 from the germline V gene are DFQATT and SNEGSKA (reference sequence). Unmatched junction bases numbered 10, after V lost 5 bases and J lost 5 bases. This CDR3 is built from 14 residues. The DNA of the CDR3 is TGCAGTGCTCCCCCGACAGGGGTGGGGGAGACCCAGTACTTC. It is translated as CSAPPTGVGETQYF.

The chain links TRBV5-1 to TRBJ2-1, with 14 bases aligning to TRBD2. Germline V gives CDR1 SGHRS, CDR2 YFSETQ. The CDR3 has 17 residues. V gave up 3 bases and J gave up 7 bases; unmatched junction bases: 9. The CDR3, as DNA: TGCGCCAGCAGCTCCCGACAGGGGACTAGCGGGGGTAATGAGCAGTTCTTC. Its translation is CASSSRQGTSGGNEQFF.

The J gene is TRBJ2-1, the V gene TRBV20-1; D could derive from TRBD1 or TRBD2 (6 bases each). The V and J ends lost 8 bases and 3 bases respectively, with 17 bases between them. The length of the CDR3 is 14 residues. In germline, CDR1 is DFQATT, CDR2 SNEGSKA (reference sequence). CDR3 amino acids: CSTTGASNYNEQFF. The CDR3 DNA is TGCAGTACTACGGGGGCGAGCAACTACAATGAGCAGTTCTTC.

The J gene is TRBJ2-1, the V gene TRBV14; 7 bases are shared with TRBD2. CDR3 size: 15 residues. V was pared by 1 base and J by 9 bases, with 9 bases of the junction left unmatched. CDR1 is SGHDN, CDR2 FVKESK, per germline. CDR3 loop: CASSQVLAGVGEQFF. The CDR3 DNA reads TGTGCCAGCAGCCAAGTTCTTGCGGGAGTAGGTGAGCAGTTCTTC.

This chain links TRBV6-6 with TRBJ2-2, with TRBD1 matching over 8 bases. The CDR3 spans 16 residues. Germline CDR1 reads MNHNY; CDR2 reads SVGAGI (reference sequence). With V trimmed by 5 bases and J by 1 base, 6 bases remained unmatched. The CDR3 sequence is CASSNGQGLNTGELFF. CDR3 bases: TGTGCCAGCAGTAACGGACAGGGCTTGAACACCGGGGAGCTGTTTTTT.

This clonotype occurred a few times. The rearrangement joins TRBV11-2 to TRBJ1-2; the D gene is possibly TRBD1 (5 bases). CDR1 and CDR2 (germline): SGHAT, FQNNGV. Trimming pared 3 bases from V and 4 bases from J, leaving 9 bases between. The CDR3 has 13 amino acids. The CDR3 nucleotides read TGTGCCAGCAGCTTGGGGGAGAGCTATGGCTACACCTTC. Translation: CASSLGESYGYTF.

This clonotype has more than one count but fewer than ten. The V and J genes are TRBV20-1 and TRBJ2-7, with D possibly being TRBD1 (6 bases). The V end lost 5 bases, the J end lost 1 base, and 15 bases lay between the germline ends. From germline, CDR1 is DFQATT and CDR2 SNEGSKA (reference sequence). The CDR3 spans 14 residues. The CDR3 loop reads CSAQEDSYSYEQYF. CDR3 in DNA: TGCAGTGCTCAGGAGGACAGCTATTCCTACGAGCAGTACTTC.

The V call is TRBV9, the J call TRBJ1-6, with 7 nucleotides matching TRBD1. The CDR3 has 18 residues. From germline, CDR1 is SGDLS and CDR2 YYNGEE. The J segment lost 2 bases and the V segment lost 3 bases, leaving 11 bases of the junction unmatched. The CDR3 nucleotides are TGTGCCAGCAGCGAGGGGGCCGGGAGGGCTACCTATAATTCACCCCTCCACTTT. It translates to CASSEGAGRATYNSPLHF.

The chain carries TRBV2 and TRBJ2-3, with 8 bases aligning to TRBD2. V was pared by 7 bases and J by 6 bases, with 6 bases of the junction left unmatched. The CDR3 consists of 13 residues. CDR1 SNHLY and CDR2 FYNNEI come from the germline V gene. As DNA, the CDR3 is TGTGCCAGCAAACGGGAGCGGGGGGATACGCAGTATTTT. Translating gives CASKRERGDTQYF.

This chain connects TRBV10-3 to TRBJ2-5; D possibly corresponds to TRBD1 (6 bases). CDR3 length equals 13 residues. Germline CDR1 reads ENHRY; CDR2 reads SYGVKD. The V end lost 6 bases, the J end lost 5 bases, and 13 bases lay between the germline ends. Here the CDR3 DNA reads TGTGCCATCAGGGGGGCCGGGATGGAGACCCAGTACTTC. Its protein product is CAIRGAGMETQYF.

The chain joins TRBV3-1 to TRBJ1-1; D not certain. The V end was cut by 0 bases, the J end by 4 bases, with 9 bases between. The CDR3 is made up of 14 amino acids. Germline assignment: CDR1 LGHDT and CDR2 YNNKEL (reference sequence). The CDR3 region is CASSQDIRGTEAFF. The CDR3, as DNA: TGTGCCAGCAGCCAAGATATACGGGGCACTGAAGCTTTCTTT. Combining the CDR3 with reference TRBV3-1 and TRBJ1-1 gives the whole variable domain DTAVSQTPKYLVTQMGNDKSIKCEQNLGHDTMYWYKQDSKKFLKIMFSYNNKELIINETVPNRFSPKSPDKAHLNLHINSLELGDSAVYFCASSQDIRGTEAFFGQGTRLTVV.

The chain employs TRBV29-1 and TRBJ2-5; D may match TRBD1 or TRBD2 (6 bases each). With 8 bases removed from V and 5 bases from J, the gap between germline ends came to 15 bases. The CDR3 sequence is 12 residues long. Germline V gene data show CDR1 as SQVTM and CDR2 as ANQGSEA. Written as DNA, the CDR3 is TGCAGCACCAAGGGGGGAGGCGAGACCCAGTACTTC. It specifies CSTKGGGETQYF.

The table lists this clonotype with a count of one. V is TRBV7-4 and J is TRBJ2-1; 10 bases line up with TRBD2. Germline CDR1 SGHVT, CDR2 SQSDAQ. Germline trimming cut 1 base from V and 4 bases from J; bases unmatched to any gene: 7. The CDR3 is made up of 17 amino acids. CDR3 DNA sequence: TGTGCCAGCAGCTTAGACCGACTAGCGGGTCCTTACAATGAGCAGTTCTTC. It yields the protein CASSLDRLAGPYNEQFF.

J is TRBJ2-7 and V is TRBV2, with TRBD1 matching over 8 bases. Germline loops: CDR1 SNHLY, CDR2 FYNNEI. The CDR3 has 14 residues. J gave up 3 bases and V 7 bases, and 8 bases lay outside the gene matches. The CDR3 bases are TGTGCCAGCAACCTGGACAGGGTCAACTACGAGCAGTACTTC. Translating gives CASNLDRVNYEQYF.

The chain uses TRBV6-5 and TRBJ1-1; D remains unclear. Germline CDR1 and CDR2: MNHEY and SVGAGI. V was cut by 4 bases and J by 4 bases, with 13 bases left in between. The CDR3 totals 14 residues. The DNA of the CDR3 is TGTGCCAGCAGTTCAAATGGCGGAAGCACTGAAGCTTTCTTT. Its translation is CASSSNGGSTEAFF.

The rearrangement uses TRBV2 and TRBJ2-1; D uncertain. This CDR3 is built from 15 residues. Germline CDR1 reads SNHLY; CDR2 reads FYNNEI. V was trimmed by 5 bases and J by 6 bases, leaving 17 bases between them. CDR3 nucleotide sequence: TGTGCCAGCAGTTCCCAGGTCGGGTCAGCCAATGAGCAGTTCTTC. Residues: CASSSQVGSANEQFF. The full variable domain, rest sourced from reference TRBV2 and TRBJ2-1, is EPEVTQTPSHQVTQMGQEVILRCVPISNHLYFYWYRQILGQKVEFLVSFYNNEISEKSEIFDDQFSVERPDGSNFTLKIRSTKLEDSAMYFCASSSQVGSANEQFFGPGTRLTVL.

This chain connects TRBV10-3 to TRBJ2-1; weak D call: TRBD2 (6 bases). Germline CDR1 is ENHRY and CDR2 is SYGVKD. V shed 7 bases and J shed 9 bases, with 16 bases lying between them. This CDR3 contains 13 residues. The CDR3 loop is CAITVQAEGEQFF. The DNA for the CDR3 is TGTGCCATCACCGTACAGGCGGAGGGTGAGCAGTTCTTC.

The V and J genes are TRBV20-1 and TRBJ2-7; the match to TRBD1 covers 7 bases. Germline V gene data show CDR1 as DFQATT and CDR2 as SNEGSKA (reference sequence). The CDR3 is made up of 12 amino acids. V lost 5 bases and J lost 5; bases outside the gene matches: 6. CDR3 in amino acids: CSAEQGNHEQYF. In nucleotides, the CDR3 is TGCAGTGCTGAACAGGGGAACCACGAGCAGTACTTC.

This chain uses TRBV12-3 or TRBV12-4 with TRBJ2-7; D not resolved. The CDR3 runs 14 residues. V lost 3 bases and J lost 0, with 9 bases in between. CDR3 bases: TGTGCCAGCAGTTTGCTCGGCCTCTCCTACGAGCAGTACTTC. Its translation is CASSLLGLSYEQYF.